The text below deals with one TCR beta chain. Its antigen is undetermined. This sample stems from a study of post-analysis software for immune sequencing data. Whole-study context: Relapsing-remitting, secondary progressive and progressive-relapsing forms made up the multiple sclerosis disease courses. Whole-study findings and limits: Significantly decreased normalized Chao1 diversity was recorded for multiple sclerosis patients relative to controls. Five TRBV segments were more frequent in patients than controls; TRBV5-6, TRBV5-1 and TRBV20-1 belonged to this group. Pronounced co-clustering by F measure was evident among identically batched samples.

Built from TCR beta cDNA, the libraries had unique molecular identifiers in them. The yield from roughly 1 to 10 million T cells was some 500,000 cDNA molecules in total. TCRdb re-called the PCR reads with MiXCR, one entry per CDR3 protein. There are 350,000 to 500,000 distinct CDR3 sequences in the sample; 39% occur only once, and less than 8% lies in the top ten. The CDR3 has 14 residues. V lost 3 bases, J lost 0 bases, and 11 bases lay in between. CDR1 and CDR2 (germline): SQVTM, ANQGSEA. Sequencing was performed on blood. The V call is TRBV29-1, the J call TRBJ1-1; D remains unclear. The origin of this receptor is a girl aged 2-10 years with multiple sclerosis. The DNA of the CDR3 is TGCAGCGTTGAGCGGGCCTATTTGAACACTGAAGCTTTCTTT. This gives the protein CSVERAYLNTEAFF.